These 8 T cell receptor beta chains were all obtained from the same sample, sequenced in a study of blood T cell repertoires in COVID-19. This table comes from immunoSEQ multiplex PCR, and its TCRdb copy is limited to in-frame clones, with some not included. The sample has 150,000 to 200,000 clones; around 80% are singletons. The specimen sequenced was PBMCs or T cells enriched from blood (not recorded which). All receptors derive from a woman aged 45-65 years who had recovered from COVID-19.

The CDR3 DNA reads TGCAGCGCTCTGGGACAGTCTGGAAACACCATATATTTT. It specifies CSALGQSGNTIYF. The chain combines TRBV29-1 with TRBJ1-3; 7 bases are shared with TRBD1. The junction had 4 bases not matched to a gene; V was cut back by 7 bases and J by 1 base. The CDR3 consists of 13 residues. Germline V gene data show CDR1 as SQVTM and CDR2 as ANQGSEA.

The chain carries TRBV18 and TRBJ1-4; no reliable D call. CDR1 KGHSH and CDR2 LQKENI come from the germline V gene. V was shortened by 6 bases and J by 4 bases, with 15 bases between the two germline ends. CDR3 size: 15 residues. The CDR3 here is CASSPTQSGNEKLFF. As DNA, the CDR3 is TGTGCCAGCTCGCCGACGCAGTCGGGTAATGAAAAACTGTTTTTT.

This chain connects TRBV4-3 to TRBJ1-2; tentatively, D is TRBD1 (5 bases). Trimming shortened V by 0 bases and J by 3 bases, and 11 bases separated the two germline ends. Germline CDR1 and CDR2: LGHNA and YSLEER. CDR3 length equals 15 residues. The DNA for the CDR3 is TGCGCCAGCAGCCAAGATCAGGGATACGACTATGGCTACACCTTC. Translation: CASSQDQGYDYGYTF.

The rearrangement uses TRBV19 and TRBJ1-1, with 7 bases matching TRBD1. Germline V lookup: CDR1 LNHDA, CDR2 SQIVND (reference sequence). The CDR3 covers 14 residues. Trimming took 1 base from V and 4 from J; bases not matched to a gene: 3. Here the CDR3 DNA reads TGTGCCAGTAGTATAGGGTGGGACAGCACTGAAGCTTTCTTT. Protein sequence: CASSIGWDSTEAFF.

V and J are TRBV19 and TRBJ2-1; D is undetermined. V shed 3 bases and J shed 2 bases, with 14 bases lying between them. The CDR3 has 16 residues. Germline CDR1 reads LNHDA; CDR2 reads SQIVND (reference sequence). The CDR3 DNA sequence: TGTGCCAGTAGTATCCCTCTAGTGAAGCCCTACAATGAGCAGTTCTTC. Translated, it gives CASSIPLVKPYNEQFF.

J is TRBJ1-2 and V is TRBV6-1, with TRBD1 matching 8 bases. The ends lost 0 bases at V and 5 bases at J; junction bases unmatched: 5. The CDR3 covers 15 residues. Germline CDR1 reads MNHNS; CDR2 reads SASEGT. The CDR3 protein is CASSEAPGQVYGYTF. DNA for the CDR3: TGTGCCAGCAGTGAAGCGCCGGGACAGGTTTATGGCTACACCTTC.

In regard to this clone: An end of the junction does not agree with germline; a read error may underlie this. The chain employs TRBV4-1 and TRBJ2-7; possibly TRBD2 for D (6 bases). The CDR3 contains 14 residues. The germline V gene has CDR1 MGHRA and CDR2 YSYEKL. CDR3 region: CASRQDRSTSMQYF. CDR3 nucleotide sequence: TGCGCCAGCAGGCAAGATAGGAGTACTAGCATGCAGTACTTC.

The J gene is TRBJ2-7, the V gene TRBV28; D might be TRBD2 (6 bases). In germline, CDR1 is MDHEN, CDR2 SYDVKM. The V and J ends lost 3 bases and 6 bases respectively, with 15 bases between them. CDR3 length: 14 residues. CDR3 region: CASSLNGRSSEQYF. CDR3 in DNA: TGTGCCAGCAGTTTGAATGGGAGGAGTAGCGAGCAGTACTTC.